Below are 23 T cell receptor beta chains sequenced from a single sample in a study of OX40 agonist ivuxolimab in advanced cancers. Only in-frame clones appear in the TCRdb table, and some are missing; sequencing was by immunoSEQ multiplex PCR. The sample lists about 50,000 clones; less than 90% were seen once. The sample consisted of CD4+ or CD8+ T cells sorted from blood, taken in a trial of the OX40 agonist ivuxolimab. The source is an adult with an advanced solid tumor such as melanoma, head and neck, liver or kidney cancer.

The rearrangement uses TRBV11-2 and TRBJ2-2; D is uncertain. Trimming left V 2 bases short and J 5 bases short, with 9 bases between. The CDR3 is made up of 14 amino acids. CDR1 is SGHAT and CDR2 is FQNNGV in the germline V gene. The CDR3 sequence is CASSLQRLTGELFF. For the CDR3, the DNA is TGTGCCAGCAGCTTACAGAGATTAACCGGGGAGCTGTTTTTT.

This clone has only one observation. The gene calls are TRBV27 and TRBJ2-7; maybe TRBD2 (6 bases). CDR3 length: 14 amino acids. V was cut by 3 bases and J by 4 bases, with 13 bases left in between. Looked up from germline, CDR1 is MNHEY and CDR2 is SMNVEV (reference sequence). The CDR3 loop is CASSLGAGWYEQYF. For the CDR3, the DNA is TGTGCCAGCAGTTTGGGCGCGGGATGGTACGAGCAGTACTTC.

The chain has TRBV7-9 and TRBJ1-1; D gene ambiguous. Germline-derived CDR1 and CDR2 are SEHNR and FQNEAQ (reference sequence). There are 10 residues in the CDR3. V was clipped by 3 bases and J by 8 bases, with 4 bases between them. The CDR3 nucleotides are TGTGCCAGCAGCTTGGAGGAAGCTTTCTTT. Amino acid sequence: CASSLEEAFF.

The V gene is TRBV7-9, the J gene TRBJ2-7, with TRBD1 matching 9 bases. The CDR3 runs to 12 residues. With V trimmed by 5 bases and J by 6 bases, 2 bases remained unmatched. Looked up from germline, CDR1 is SEHNR and CDR2 is FQNEAQ (reference sequence). Written as DNA, the CDR3 is TGTGCCAGCAGCCGACAGGGGGGCGAGCAGTACTTC. Translated, it gives CASSRQGGEQYF.

The chain couples TRBV6-5 to TRBJ1-5; 9 bases fit TRBD1. CDR3 size: 15 residues. The germline V gene encodes CDR1 MNHEY and CDR2 SVGAGI. The V and J ends lost 7 bases and 5 bases, in that order; junction bases with no gene match: 9. The chain's CDR3 is CASTQGQGPDQPQHF. The CDR3, as DNA: TGTGCCAGCACCCAGGGACAGGGCCCCGATCAGCCCCAGCATTTT.

Here the CDR3 DNA reads TGTGCCAGTAGTATAAACCCGAACACTGAAGCTTTCTTT. Translation: CASSINPNTEAFF. The rearrangement uses TRBV19 and TRBJ1-1; no clear D gene. Per germline, CDR1 LNHDA and CDR2 SQIVND (reference sequence). Trimming removed 2 bases at V and 1 base at J, with 5 bases between. This CDR3 contains 13 residues.

The gene calls are TRBV5-1 and TRBJ2-3; D is undetermined. The V end lost 7 bases, the J end lost 3 bases, and 15 bases lay between the germline ends. The CDR3 runs 14 residues. Per the germline V gene, CDR1 is SGHRS and CDR2 is YFSETQ. The CDR3 loop reads CASSSGPPTDTQYF. CDR3 coding DNA: TGCGCCAGCTCTTCCGGACCCCCGACAGATACGCAGTATTTT.

The chain couples TRBV27 to TRBJ2-7; maybe TRBD1 (7 bases). The CDR3 runs to 18 residues. Germline assignment: CDR1 MNHEY and CDR2 SMNVEV (reference sequence). The germline V and J ends were trimmed by 5 bases and 0 bases, with 23 bases remaining between them. This CDR3 is CASSPGQIGTPFSYEQYF. For the CDR3, the DNA is TGTGCCAGCAGTCCGGGACAGATAGGGACTCCTTTCTCCTACGAGCAGTACTTC.

This chain joins TRBV5-1 and TRBJ2-1; the match to TRBD1 covers 7 bases. Germline lookup yields CDR1 SGHRS and CDR2 YFSETQ. The CDR3 has 14 amino acids. V was clipped by 0 bases and J by 8 bases; unmatched bases: 5. The CDR3 DNA reads as TGCGCCAGCAGCTTGGAGGGGGCGCGGGATGAGCAGTTCTTC. The encoded protein is CASSLEGARDEQFF.

This sequence joins TRBV19 and TRBJ2-4; the D is unclear. This CDR3 region has 14 residues. Germline V gene sequence: CDR1 LNHDA, CDR2 SQIVND (reference sequence). Trimming took 7 bases from V and 7 from J, leaving 17 bases between them. The CDR3 region is CASNPFGDSNIQYF. CDR3 nucleotides: TGTGCCAGTAATCCCTTTGGGGATTCCAACATTCAGTACTTC.

The rearrangement links TRBV9 to TRBJ1-1, with TRBD1 matching 9 bases. The germline V gene encodes CDR1 SGDLS and CDR2 YYNGEE. Trimming cost V 4 bases and J 5 bases; bases outside gene matches: 6. The CDR3 length is 14 residues. The CDR3 DNA reads TGTGCCAGCAGCCCGCGACAGGGGGAAACTGAAGCTTTCTTT. Translating gives CASSPRQGETEAFF.

The CDR3, as DNA: TGTGCCAGTAGTATGTTGAGGACTAGCGGGGGGAGGGGGCATGAGCAGTTCTTC. Amino acids: CASSMLRTSGGRGHEQFF. The chain couples TRBV19 to TRBJ2-1; 14 bases agree with TRBD2. The CDR3 extends over 18 amino acids. The V and J ends lost 3 bases and 8 bases, in that order; junction bases with no gene match: 12. Germline V gene data show CDR1 as LNHDA and CDR2 as SQIVND (reference sequence).

The V call is TRBV7-2, the J call TRBJ2-1; the match to TRBD2 covers 11 bases. J lost 10 bases, V lost 5 bases, and 22 bases had no gene match. CDR3 length equals 19 residues. Germline CDR1 is SGHTA and CDR2 is FQGNSA. CDR3 protein: CASSLRSELPSGRIKEQFF. CDR3 nucleotide sequence: TGTGCCAGCAGCCTACGGTCAGAACTACCTAGCGGGAGGATAAAAGAGCAGTTCTTC.

Only one count was recorded for this clone. The chain links TRBV13 to TRBJ2-5, with D uncertain. V was cut by 7 bases and J by 5 bases, with 11 bases left in between. Germline CDR1 is PRHDT and CDR2 is FYEKMQ (reference sequence). The CDR3 spans 12 residues. The CDR3: CASTLAGETQYF. The CDR3 nucleotides are TGTGCCAGCACCCTCGCTGGGGAGACCCAGTACTTC.

This clone appeared once. The rearrangement links TRBV11-2 to TRBJ2-5; the match to TRBD1 covers 7 bases. With 5 bases clipped from V and 1 base from J, the junction kept 7 bases outside the gene matches. Germline V gene lookup returns CDR1 SGHAT and CDR2 FQNNGV. This CDR3 spans 15 amino acids. CDR3 region: CASSPAGTAQETQYF. DNA of the CDR3: TGTGCCAGCAGCCCAGCCGGGACAGCCCAAGAGACCCAGTACTTC.

This clone was seen more than once but under ten times. V is TRBV9 and J is TRBJ1-5, with no clear D. The V gene lost 5 bases and the J gene lost 2 bases, with 11 bases spanning the gap. The CDR3 has 14 amino acids. Per the germline V gene, CDR1 is SGDLS and CDR2 is YYNGEE. CDR3 residues: CASRDEGRNQPQHF. CDR3 nucleotides: TGTGCCAGCAGGGATGAGGGTCGCAATCAGCCCCAGCATTTT.

The rearrangement joins TRBV7-2 to TRBJ2-5, with D possibly TRBD2 on 6 matching bases. CDR1 and CDR2 from the germline V gene are SGHTA and FQGNSA. V lost 5 bases to trimming and J lost 6 bases, with 19 bases between them. This CDR3 has 15 amino acids. The CDR3 DNA reads as TGTGCCAGCAGCCCCGGACTACCGTCCGGGAAGACCCAGTACTTC. Amino acid sequence: CASSPGLPSGKTQYF.

The chain links TRBV13 to TRBJ2-6; no reliable D call. The germline CDR1 and CDR2 sequences are PRHDT and FYEKMQ (reference sequence). V was shortened by 4 bases and J by 2 bases, with 9 bases between the two germline ends. The CDR3 totals 15 residues. This CDR3 reads CASSSIAAGANVLTF. The CDR3 coding sequence is TGTGCCAGCAGCTCTATAGCTGCTGGGGCCAACGTCCTGACTTTC. Looking up the rest from reference TRBV13 and TRBJ2-6 gives the full variable domain: AAGVIQSPRHLIKEKRETATLKCYPIPRHDTVYWYQQGPGQDPQFLISFYEKMQSDKGSIPDRFSAQQFSDYHSELNMSSLELGDSALYFCASSSIAAGANVLTFGAGSRLTVL.

The chain joins TRBV21-1 to TRBJ1-6; no check of the table's D call, TRBD1, against the DNA was made. TRBV21-1 constitutes a pseudogene. This CDR3 contains 16 residues. As DNA, the CDR3 is TGTGCCAGCAGCTTAGGGATCAGGGGCGTCAGGTCACCCCTCCACTTT. Translation gives CASSLGIRGVRSPLHF.

The chain combines TRBV7-9 with TRBJ2-1; tentative D call: TRBD2 (6 bases). Trimming shortened V by 5 bases and J by 6 bases, and 17 bases separated the two germline ends. CDR3 size: 15 residues. Looked up from germline, CDR1 is SEHNR and CDR2 is FQNEAQ (reference sequence). The CDR3 spells CASSPPRLGGNEQFF. The CDR3 nucleotides are TGTGCCAGCAGCCCCCCTCGATTGGGGGGCAATGAGCAGTTCTTC.

This clone was seen a single time. The chain is built from TRBV15 and TRBJ1-3, with D perhaps matching TRBD1 (6 bases). Between the trimmed V and J ends, which lost 0 bases and 2 bases, there was a span of 8 bases. Germline-derived CDR1 and CDR2 are LNHNV and YYDKDF (reference sequence). The CDR3 spans 15 residues. The CDR3 DNA sequence: TGTGCCACCAGCAGAGATCCAGGGGCTGGAAACACCATATATTTT. This encodes CATSRDPGAGNTIYF.

The rearrangement joins TRBV7-8 to TRBJ1-6, with 10 bases that match TRBD1. Germline V CDR1 and CDR2: SGHVS, FQNEAQ. This CDR3 region has 15 residues. Trimming took 3 bases from V and 5 from J; bases not matched to a gene: 1. CDR3 bases: TGTGCCAGCAGCTTCGGACAGGGGGATAATTCACCCCTCCACTTT. It codes for CASSFGQGDNSPLHF.

V and J are TRBV18 and TRBJ2-1, with D possibly matching TRBD1 (6 bases). The CDR3 extends over 15 amino acids. The germline V gene has CDR1 KGHSH and CDR2 LQKENI. Trimming took 0 bases from V and 2 from J, leaving 8 bases between them. The CDR3 region has the DNA TGTGCCAGCTCACCACCGAGGGGGACCTACAATGAGCAGTTCTTC. It yields the protein CASSPPRGTYNEQFF.